This T cell receptor beta chain emerged from a study of Graves' ophthalmopathy and Graves' hyperthyroidism listed by TCRdb under 2018. Describing the broader study: Peripheral blood samples were taken at the time of initial diagnosis, before any treatment was given. TCR beta repertoire signatures were used to distinguish Graves' ophthalmopathy from Graves' hyperthyroidism and to predict progression to ophthalmopathy. In total, some 140 blood samples were TCR-sequenced: 43 ophthalmopathy, 80 or so hyperthyroidism and 17 hyperthyroidism-to-ophthalmopathy patients. To explore V-J signatures that distinguish ophthalmopathy from hyperthyroidism, a discovery set of around 100 patients was enrolled, made up of under 50 with ophthalmopathy and 55 to 65 with stable hyperthyroidism. The independent validation cohort included around 19 hyperthyroidism patients plus 17 patients who later progressed from hyperthyroidism to ophthalmopathy. In more than five hyperthyroidism patients, the T-cell repertoires found in thyroid tissue were compared with those found in blood. Following sample collection, hyperthyroidism patients were given methimazole at a starting dose of 30 mg daily, and ophthalmopathy patients were given high-dose intravenous methylprednisolone.

This clonotype was picked up many times. The antigen it recognizes is unknown. No base qualities exist here, and no much larger clone lies one base off it. For repertoire sequencing, TCR beta CDR3 regions were amplified from RNA transcripts. The first round was an RT-PCR using HTBI primers with the Qiagen OneStep RT-PCR kit, and this first round was followed by a second-round multiplex PCR, then size selection and purification. The libraries underwent paired-end sequencing with 100 bp reads on an Illumina HiSeq2000. The original methods were these. SOAPnuke was used to process the reads, throwing out any read that had adapters, had uncalled bases, had a mean Phred below 15, or lacked an exact constant-primer or identifier match. COPE v1.2.5 was used to merge high-quality paired reads. Clonotypes were defined as unique nucleotide sequences and were aligned to IMGT TRB V, D and J references using MiTCR v1.1. Analysis was restricted to V-J combinations with a frequency above 0.0001, which covered over 98% of repertoires. A TCR clonal expansion and chaos score per V-J combination was defined as the ratio of F50 clonal expansion to chaos observed in the TCRdist matrix. Welch's t-statistics and random forest were used to reduce the features to 10 to 15 V-J combinations, which were then used as input to a naive Bayes classifier. Thyroid-blood repertoire similarity was quantified with the Morisita-Horn index. Starting from the raw public reads, TCRdb applied fastp trimming at Q25, assembled clones with MiXCR and retained in-frame beta chains. Duplicate CDR3 protein sequences are folded into a single record with the most common DNA and genes. The V and J calls and clone size are TCRdb's, not the authors'. The sample records 300,000 to 450,000 distinct CDR3 sequences, roughly a sixth of which are singletons. The ten largest clones add up to 2.4% of the sample.

Hyperthyroidism was considered stable if no progression to ophthalmopathy occurred within 18 months of follow-up. Hyperthyroidism patients were newly diagnosed, were aged 18 to 65 years, and had a disease duration under 2 months. Patients with other autoimmune diseases, uncontrolled infections, pregnancy or lactation were excluded from the study. Diagnosis relied on clinical symptoms, serum thyroxine, TRAb, thyroid ultrasound and orbital computed tomography. Ficoll-Paque density gradient centrifugation was used to isolate PBMCs from around 9.1 ml of fresh peripheral blood. Trizol reagent was used to extract the total RNA, and its quality was then checked on an Agilent 2100 Bioanalyzer. Study-wide findings and limitations: In validation, the model predicted ophthalmopathy progression with 70.59% sensitivity and roughly 72% specificity; around twelve predicted patients were CT-confirmed with GO in a median of approximately six months. Most expanded thyroid clonotypes with a frequency above 0.001 also appeared in blood, which suggests that blood repertoires may reflect the immune response in the thyroid. Sample size was not predetermined statistically, and investigators were not blinded to group allocation. Ophthalmopathy was separated from stable hyperthyroidism by the 13-signature model with 85% to 90% sensitivity and 81% to 84% specificity in cross-validation and with 80%/75% in the test set.

For this chain, trimming is 2 bases at the V end and 0 bases at the J end, and the number of junction bases without a gene match is 2. Counted from cysteine to phenylalanine, this CDR3 has 15 amino acids. The retained sequence is limited to the CDR3, 45 bases, with the frame set at the first base. CDR1 and CDR2, looked up from the germline V gene, are MNHEY and SVGAGI. The chain is assembled from TRBV6-5 and TRBJ1-1, with TRBD1 identical over 8 junction bases. Material for sequencing was peripheral blood. The clonotype originates from an adult woman with stable Graves' hyperthyroidism. The CDR3 reads as follows: CASSYAGQVNTEAFF. The DNA sequence is TGTGCCAGCAGTTACGCGGGACAGGTGAACACTGAAGCTTTCTTT.